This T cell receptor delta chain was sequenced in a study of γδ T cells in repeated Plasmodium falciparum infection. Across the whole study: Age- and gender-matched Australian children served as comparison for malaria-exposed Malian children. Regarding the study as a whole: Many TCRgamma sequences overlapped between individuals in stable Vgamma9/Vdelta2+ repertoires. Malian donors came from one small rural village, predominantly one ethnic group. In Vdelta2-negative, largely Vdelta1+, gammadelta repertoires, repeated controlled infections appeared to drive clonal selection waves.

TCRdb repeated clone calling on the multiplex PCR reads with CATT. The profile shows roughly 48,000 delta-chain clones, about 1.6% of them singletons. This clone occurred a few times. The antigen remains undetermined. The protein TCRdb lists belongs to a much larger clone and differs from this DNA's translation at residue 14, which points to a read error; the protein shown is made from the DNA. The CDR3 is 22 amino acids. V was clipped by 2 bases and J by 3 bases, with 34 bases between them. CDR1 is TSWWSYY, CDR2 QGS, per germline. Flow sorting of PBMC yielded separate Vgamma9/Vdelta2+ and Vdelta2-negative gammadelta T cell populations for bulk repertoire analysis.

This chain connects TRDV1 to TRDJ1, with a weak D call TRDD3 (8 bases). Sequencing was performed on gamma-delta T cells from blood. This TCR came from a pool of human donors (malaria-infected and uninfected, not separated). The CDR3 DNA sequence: TGTGCTCTTGGGGAAACCTTTGGTTCCTACGAAGAGGCTGAGGGATACGCCGATAAACTCATCTTT. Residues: CALGETFGSYEEAEGYADKLIF.